This passage covers 26 T cell receptor beta chains from one sample sequenced in a study of blood T cell repertoires in COVID-19. Here immunoSEQ multiplex PCR was the method, and the copy in TCRdb shows in-frame clones only, minus some. Of approximately 210,000 clones in the sample, around 80% were seen once. Sequences were obtained from peripheral blood. Receptor source: a middle-aged man with active or convalescent COVID-19.

V usage is TRBV6-5 and J usage is TRBJ1-1; maybe TRBD1 (6 bases). The germline gives CDR1 MNHEY, CDR2 SVGAGI. The CDR3 spans 11 residues. The V end lost 4 bases, the J end lost 11 bases, and 11 bases lay between the germline ends. The CDR3 here is CASSSQGGAFF. The CDR3 DNA follows: TGTGCCAGCAGTTCACAGGGTGGGGCTTTCTTT.

In this sample, this clone turned up a few times. The CDR3 DNA reads as TGTGCCAGTAGCCGGGGGGGCGGACCCTACGAGCAGTACTTC. Translating it yields CASSRGGGPYEQYF. The J gene is TRBJ2-7, the V gene TRBV19, with TRBD2 matching over 8 bases. The CDR3 runs 14 residues. V gave up 6 bases and J gave up 2 bases; unmatched junction bases: 6. The V gene's germline CDR1 is LNHDA and CDR2 SQIVND (reference sequence).

This sequence joins TRBV19 and TRBJ2-1, with D uncertain. Germline V gene sequence: CDR1 LNHDA, CDR2 SQIVND (reference sequence). Trimming left V 6 bases short and J 4 bases short, with 7 bases between. CDR3 length: 12 residues. This CDR3 reads CASRQPYNEQFF. CDR3 sequence (DNA): TGTGCCAGTAGACAGCCTTACAATGAGCAGTTCTTC. The complete variable domain, with remaining parts taken from reference TRBV19 and TRBJ2-1, reads DGGITQSPKYLFRKEGQNVTLSCEQNLNHDAMYWYRQDPGQGLRLIYYSQIVNDFQKGDIAEGYSVSREKKESFPLTVTSAQKNPTAFYLCASRQPYNEQFFGPGTRLTVL.

CDR3 in amino acids: CASSEGQGNTIYF. The CDR3 region has the DNA TGTGCCAGCAGCGAGGGACAGGGAAACACCATATATTTT. This chain joins TRBV9 and TRBJ1-3, with 7 bases lining up with TRBD1. V lost 3 bases, J lost 4 bases, and 1 base stayed unmatched. This CDR3 has 13 residues. CDR1 and CDR2 from the germline V gene are SGDLS and YYNGEE.

The chain uses TRBV27 and TRBJ2-7; D remains unclear. CDR1 MNHEY and CDR2 SMNVEV come from the germline V gene (reference sequence). This CDR3 has 15 residues. V lost 6 bases and J 4 bases, leaving 19 bases between the germline ends. CDR3 nucleotides: TGTGCCAGCAGCCGTGGGTCAGGCTCGATTTACGAGCAGTACTTC. Its translation: CASSRGSGSIYEQYF.

Notes on this clone: Distinct nucleotide sequences in the sample also encode this CDR3. This rearrangement joins TRBV30 to TRBJ2-7, with 9 bases aligning to TRBD1. This CDR3 is built from 12 residues. V lost 5 bases, J lost 2 bases, and 1 base stayed unmatched. CDR1 and CDR2 (germline): GTSNPN, SVGIG (reference sequence). The CDR3 DNA sequence: TGTGCCTGGGGGACAGGGCCCTACGAGCAGTACTTC. Encoded protein: CAWGTGPYEQYF.

The rearrangement uses TRBV28 and TRBJ1-2; 9 bases agree with TRBD1. The junction had 7 bases not matched to a gene; V was cut back by 6 bases and J by 5 bases. Germline-derived CDR1 and CDR2 are MDHEN and SYDVKM. The CDR3 length is 14 residues. The CDR3 sequence: CASSPGTGPYGYTF. CDR3 in DNA: TGTGCCAGCAGCCCGGGGACAGGGCCGTATGGCTACACCTTC.

This chain joins TRBV7-3 and TRBJ2-1; 9 bases fit TRBD2. With 5 bases clipped from V and 8 bases from J, the junction kept 10 bases outside the gene matches. Germline V gene data show CDR1 as SGHTA and CDR2 as FQGTGA. The CDR3 totals 15 residues. The CDR3: CASSDPSGTYDEQFF. CDR3 sequence (DNA): TGTGCCAGCAGCGATCCTAGCGGGACTTACGATGAGCAGTTCTTC.

The CDR3 DNA reads as TGCGCCAGCAGCTTCTCTTCACAGGGCTTATATGGCTACACCTTC. Translated: CASSFSSQGLYGYTF. V usage is TRBV5-1 and J usage is TRBJ1-2, with a tentative D call TRBD1 (6 bases). The V end was cut by 2 bases, the J end by 5 bases, with 16 bases between. Per germline, CDR1 SGHRS and CDR2 YFSETQ. CDR3 length: 15 residues.

The chain has TRBV5-1 and TRBJ2-3, with 11 bases identical to TRBD2. CDR1 is SGHRS and CDR2 is YFSETQ in the germline V gene. V was clipped by 4 bases and J by 3 bases; unmatched bases: 13. This CDR3 region has 18 residues. The CDR3 DNA reads as TGCGCCAGCAGCCTTAGGAGTAGCGGGAGGGCCCTGACAGATACGCAGTATTTT. Protein sequence: CASSLRSSGRALTDTQYF.

Many counts were recorded for this clone. This sequence joins TRBV11-2 and TRBJ1-2; 10 bases match TRBD1. This CDR3 is built from 14 residues. Losses at the gene ends were 5 bases for V and 2 bases for J; bases not matched to a gene: 2. Germline CDR1 SGHAT, CDR2 FQNNGV. The CDR3 bases are TGTGCCAGCAGCACGGGACAGGGGAACTATGGCTACACCTTC. This codes for CASSTGQGNYGYTF.

The CDR3 nucleotides read TGCGCCAGCAGCCCGGGGACTAGCGGGGTCGACGAGCAGTACTTC. It is translated as CASSPGTSGVDEQYF. The J gene is TRBJ2-7, the V gene TRBV5-1, with 13 bases matching TRBD2. The junction had 6 bases not matched to a gene; V was cut back by 4 bases and J by 5 bases. CDR3 length: 15 amino acids. Germline-derived CDR1 and CDR2 are SGHRS and YFSETQ. Full variable domain (missing parts from reference TRBV5-1 and TRBJ2-7): KAGVTQTPRYLIKTRGQQVTLSCSPISGHRSVSWYQQTPGQGLQFLFEYFSETQRNKGNFPGRFSGRQFSNSRSEMNVSTLELGDSALYLCASSPGTSGVDEQYFGPGTRLTVT.

The chain links TRBV15 to TRBJ2-6, with TRBD1 matching 7 bases. The CDR3 totals 16 residues. CDR1 LNHNV and CDR2 YYDKDF come from the germline V gene (reference sequence). Germline trimming cut 6 bases from V and 0 bases from J; bases unmatched to any gene: 5. CDR3 in DNA: TGTGCCACCAGAACAGGGGCTTACTCTGGGGCCAACGTCCTGACTTTC. This codes for CATRTGAYSGANVLTF. The whole variable domain, remainder taken from reference TRBV15 and TRBJ2-6, is DAMVIQNPRYQVTQFGKPVTLSCSQTLNHNVMYWYQQKSSQAPKLLFHYYDKDFNNEADTPDNFQSRRPNTSFCFLDIRSPGLGDTAMYLCATRTGAYSGANVLTFGAGSRLTVL.

The chain uses TRBV6-2 or TRBV6-3 and TRBJ2-7; possibly TRBD1 for D (5 bases). Trimming left V 3 bases short and J 3 bases short, with 15 bases between. Germline V CDR1 and CDR2: MNHEY, SVGEGT. CDR3 length: 15 residues. CDR3 bases: TGTGCCAGCAGTTATCCGCTAGGGGCTCGCTACGAGCAGTACTTC. It yields the protein CASSYPLGARYEQYF.

This clone was picked up many times. The chain carries TRBV30 and TRBJ2-2, with unresolved D. There are 12 residues in the CDR3. Germline V lookup: CDR1 GTSNPN, CDR2 SVGIG (reference sequence). Trimming removed 1 base from V and 7 bases from J, with 7 bases in between. The CDR3 region has the DNA TGTGCCTGGAGTGCGTTGAGCGGGGAGCTGTTTTTT. Protein sequence: CAWSALSGELFF.

This chain links TRBV9 with TRBJ2-7, with D unclear. There are 13 residues in the CDR3. Germline CDR1 reads SGDLS; CDR2 reads YYNGEE. V lost 0 bases and J lost 6, with 10 bases in between. CDR3 sequence: CASSVDSGREQYF. The CDR3 DNA follows: TGTGCCAGCAGCGTAGATTCGGGTCGCGAGCAGTACTTC.

The chain couples TRBV29-1 to TRBJ1-2, with D possibly being TRBD1 (5 bases). The V gene's germline CDR1 is SQVTM and CDR2 ANQGSEA. The V gene lost 0 bases and the J gene lost 5 bases, with 10 bases spanning the gap. The CDR3 is 13 amino acids. CDR3 sequence: CSVEDAGTYGYTF. The CDR3 coding sequence is TGCAGCGTTGAAGATGCAGGGACTTATGGCTACACCTTC.

The chain recombines TRBV12-3 or TRBV12-4 with TRBJ2-7; D unclear. Trimming pared 3 bases from V and 3 bases from J, leaving 6 bases between. The CDR3 spans 12 residues. The CDR3 bases are TGTGCCAGCAGTTTGAGGATCTACGAGCAGTACTTC. Translated: CASSLRIYEQYF.

The chain recombines TRBV5-1 with TRBJ2-1, with 11 bases fitting TRBD2. The CDR3 is made up of 16 amino acids. Germline lookup yields CDR1 SGHRS and CDR2 YFSETQ. V was pared by 3 bases and J by 8 bases, with 10 bases of the junction left unmatched. CDR3 nucleotide sequence: TGCGCCAGCAGCTCGCCCGGGACTAGCGGTGGGGATGAGCAGTTCTTC. Encoded protein: CASSSPGTSGGDEQFF.

The chain is built from TRBV5-1 and TRBJ1-1; a weak D match, TRBD1 (5 bases). The CDR3 has 13 amino acids. With 4 bases removed from V and 3 bases from J, the gap between germline ends came to 10 bases. Germline lookup yields CDR1 SGHRS and CDR2 YFSETQ. The CDR3 sequence is CASSQQGDTEAFF. The DNA for the CDR3 is TGCGCCAGCAGCCAGCAGGGTGACACTGAAGCTTTCTTT.

This chain links TRBV7-3 with TRBJ1-1, with TRBD1 as a possible D gene (5 bases). From germline, CDR1 is SGHTA and CDR2 FQGTGA. CDR3 length equals 14 residues. Trimming stripped 2 bases from V and 2 bases from J, with 9 bases between. The CDR3 coding sequence is TGTGCCAGCAGCTTATTGGGGGGAAACACTGAAGCTTTCTTT. It encodes CASSLLGGNTEAFF.

The chain links TRBV6-5 to TRBJ2-1, with D possibly matching TRBD2 (6 bases). This CDR3 region has 15 residues. Germline V gives CDR1 MNHEY, CDR2 SVGAGI. The V gene lost 0 bases and the J gene lost 12 bases, with 18 bases spanning the gap. The CDR3 nucleotides are TGTGCCAGCAGTTACTCTCGGGACTTATCAATGAGGCAGTTCTTC. It translates to CASSYSRDLSMRQFF.

The gene calls are TRBV5-5 and TRBJ1-3; the D is unclear. The CDR3 contains 15 residues. V was pared by 4 bases and J by 0 bases, with 11 bases between. Germline CDR1 SGHKS, CDR2 YYEKEE (reference sequence). CDR3 nucleotide sequence: TGTGCCAGCAGCCTAGGACTCTCCTCTGGAAACACCATATATTTT. It is translated as CASSLGLSSGNTIYF. Full variable domain (outside the CDR3, taken from reference TRBV5-5 and TRBJ1-3): DAGVTQSPTHLIKTRGQQVTLRCSPISGHKSVSWYQQVLGQGPQFIFQYYEKEERGRGNFPDRFSARQFPNYSSELNVNALLLGDSALYLCASSLGLSSGNTIYFGEGSWLTVV.

The CDR3 reads CAWSTFRTANYGYTF. In nucleotides, the CDR3 is TGTGCCTGGAGTACCTTTCGGACAGCTAACTATGGCTACACCTTC. The chain links TRBV30 to TRBJ1-2, with D tentatively TRBD1 (6 bases). The V and J ends lost 2 bases and 0 bases respectively, with 13 bases between them. Germline V gene lookup returns CDR1 GTSNPN and CDR2 SVGIG (reference sequence). The CDR3 consists of 15 residues.

The rearrangement links TRBV5-1 to TRBJ2-5, with TRBD2 identical over 9 bases. This CDR3 is 16 amino acids long. V lost 0 bases, J lost 4 bases, and 7 bases stayed unmatched. Germline CDR1 reads SGHRS; CDR2 reads YFSETQ. The chain's CDR3 is CASSLGAGGPPETQYF. The CDR3 nucleotides read TGCGCCAGCAGCTTGGGGGCGGGGGGGCCCCCAGAGACCCAGTACTTC. Full variable domain (rest looked up from reference TRBV5-1 and TRBJ2-5): KAGVTQTPRYLIKTRGQQVTLSCSPISGHRSVSWYQQTPGQGLQFLFEYFSETQRNKGNFPGRFSGRQFSNSRSEMNVSTLELGDSALYLCASSLGAGGPPETQYFGPGTRLLVL.

The rearrangement joins TRBV27 to TRBJ2-7; maybe TRBD2 (7 bases). V was pared by 4 bases and J by 0 bases, with 13 bases between. The V gene's germline CDR1 is MNHEY and CDR2 SMNVEV (reference sequence). This CDR3 is built from 15 residues. In nucleotides, the CDR3 is TGTGCCAGCAGTTCCGGGGGGCTGTTCTCCTACGAGCAGTACTTC. This encodes CASSSGGLFSYEQYF.